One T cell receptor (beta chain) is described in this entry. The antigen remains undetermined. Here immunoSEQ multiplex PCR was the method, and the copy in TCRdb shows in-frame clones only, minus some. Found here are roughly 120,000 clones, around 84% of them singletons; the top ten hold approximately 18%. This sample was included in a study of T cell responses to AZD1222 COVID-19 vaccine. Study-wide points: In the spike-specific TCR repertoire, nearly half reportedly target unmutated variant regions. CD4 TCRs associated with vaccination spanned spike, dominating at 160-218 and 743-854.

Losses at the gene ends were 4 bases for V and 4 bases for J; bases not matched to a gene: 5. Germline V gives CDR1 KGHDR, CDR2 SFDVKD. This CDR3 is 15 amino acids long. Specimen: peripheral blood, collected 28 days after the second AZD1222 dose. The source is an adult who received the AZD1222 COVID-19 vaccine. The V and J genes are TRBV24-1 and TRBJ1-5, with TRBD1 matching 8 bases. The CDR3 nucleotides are TGTGCCACCAGTGAAGGGACAGGTCGAAATCAGCCCCAGCATTTT. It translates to CATSEGTGRNQPQHF.